What follows describes a single TCR beta chain. Antigen specificity is unknown. Assay used: immunoSEQ multiplex PCR; TCRdb lists only in-frame clones, some missing. The sample lists more than 140,000 clones; about 90% were seen once. These data originate in a study of T cell responses to AZD1222 COVID-19 vaccine. Regarding the study as a whole: White British ancestry dominated among donors, who included more females, and clonal diversity was possibly underestimated. Seropositive status at baseline applied to only 6 or 7 AZD1222 recipients. After the peak T cell response, and only then, were repertoires sampled. A rise in Spike-specific TCR breadth and depth followed two AZD1222 doses.

The CDR3 length is 14 residues. From germline, CDR1 is SGHAT and CDR2 FQNNGV. V shed 4 bases and J 10 bases; nucleotides not matched to a gene: 13. The chain has TRBV11-2 and TRBJ2-7; 7 bases fit TRBD1. The material sequenced was peripheral blood, taken on day 0 of AZD1222 vaccination. The TCR sequence derives from an adult in good health. CDR3 loop: CASSSIQGRWEQYF. For the CDR3, the DNA is TGTGCCAGCAGCTCGATACAGGGGCGCTGGGAACAGTACTTC.